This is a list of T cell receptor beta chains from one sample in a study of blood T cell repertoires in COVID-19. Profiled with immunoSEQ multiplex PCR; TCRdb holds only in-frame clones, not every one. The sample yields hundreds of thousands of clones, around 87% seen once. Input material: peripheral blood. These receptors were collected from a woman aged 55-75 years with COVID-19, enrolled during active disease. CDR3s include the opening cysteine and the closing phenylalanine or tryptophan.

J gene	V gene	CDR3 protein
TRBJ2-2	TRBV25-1	CASVKGLTGELFF
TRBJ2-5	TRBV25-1	CASRPKYGSGHQETQYF
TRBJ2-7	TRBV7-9	CASTVTGEGYEQYF
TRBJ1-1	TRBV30	CAWSSRQWLTYDAGTEAFF
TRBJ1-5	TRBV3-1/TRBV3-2	CASSPGTGRNQPQHF
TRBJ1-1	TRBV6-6	CASSYSKGVNTEAFF
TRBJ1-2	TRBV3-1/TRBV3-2	CASSQAGASNNYGYTF
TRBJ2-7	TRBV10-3	CATAGAAGPYEQYF
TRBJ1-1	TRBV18	CASSPGVNTEAFF
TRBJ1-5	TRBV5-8	CASKLEDRRNQPQHF
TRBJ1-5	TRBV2	CASSRQGANQPQHF
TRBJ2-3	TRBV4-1	CASSQADRGLSTDTQYF
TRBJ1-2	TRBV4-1	CASSRSRDREGYTF
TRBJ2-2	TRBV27	CADDRRGPHTGELFF